This TCR beta chain was sequenced during a study of cytomegalovirus exposure and HLA in healthy donors. Study-wide background: Most genotyped donors, roughly 80% of about 400, had Caucasian-associated genetic ancestry.

Amplification used 60 Vbeta primers and 13 Jbeta primers. Clones were read by immunoSEQ multiplex PCR, and TCRdb kept only the in-frame ones, dropping some. The repertoire holds more than 100,000 clones, around 60% seen once, with about 9% in the top ten. The CDR3 contains 14 residues. V was pared by 1 base and J by 7 bases, with 12 bases between. The germline CDR1 and CDR2 sequences are SGHTS and YDEGEE. About this clone: Its antigen is unknown.

Overall study findings and caveats: Information on immune exposure was restricted to one variable (CMV serostatus).

Source material: PBMCs. This TCR was recovered from a man aged 35-49 years in good health and CMV-seropositive. The rearrangement uses TRBV5-8 and TRBJ2-1; tentative D call: TRBD2 (5 bases). This CDR3 reads CASSLLLPGNEQFF. The CDR3 nucleotides read TGTGCCAGCAGCTTGTTACTCCCGGGGAATGAGCAGTTCTTC.